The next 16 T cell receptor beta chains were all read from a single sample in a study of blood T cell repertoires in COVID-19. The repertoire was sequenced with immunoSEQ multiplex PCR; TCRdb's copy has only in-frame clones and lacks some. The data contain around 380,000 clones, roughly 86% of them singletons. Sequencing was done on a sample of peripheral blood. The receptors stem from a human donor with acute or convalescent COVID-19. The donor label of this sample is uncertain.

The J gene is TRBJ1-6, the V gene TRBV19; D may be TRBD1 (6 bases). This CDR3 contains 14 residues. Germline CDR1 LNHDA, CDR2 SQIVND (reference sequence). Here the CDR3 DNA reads TGTGCGTCGGCCCCCCAGGGGATCGGTTCACCCCTCCACTTT. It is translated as CASAPQGIGSPLHF. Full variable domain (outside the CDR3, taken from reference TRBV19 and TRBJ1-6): DGGITQSPKYLFRKEGQNVTLSCEQNLNHDAMYWYRQDPGQGLRLIYYSQIVNDFQKGDIAEGYSVSREKKESFPLTVTSAQKNPTAFYLCASAPQGIGSPLHFGNGTRLTVT.

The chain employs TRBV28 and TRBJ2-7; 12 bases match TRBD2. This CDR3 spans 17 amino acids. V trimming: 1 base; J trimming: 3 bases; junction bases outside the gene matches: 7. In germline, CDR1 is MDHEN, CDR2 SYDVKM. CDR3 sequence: CASSLLSSGGGRYEQYF. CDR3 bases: TGTGCCAGCAGTTTATTGTCTAGCGGGGGGGGCCGCTACGAGCAGTACTTC. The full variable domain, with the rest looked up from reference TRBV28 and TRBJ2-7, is DVKVTQSSRYLVKRTGEKVFLECVQDMDHENMFWYRQDPGLGLRLIYFSYDVKMKEKGDIPEGYSVSREKKERFSLILESASTNQTSMYLCASSLLSSGGGRYEQYFGPGTRLTVT.

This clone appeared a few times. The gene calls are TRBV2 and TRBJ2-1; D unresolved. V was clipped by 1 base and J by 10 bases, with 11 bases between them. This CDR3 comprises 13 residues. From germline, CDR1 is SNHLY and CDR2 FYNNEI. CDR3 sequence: CASSEETVGEQFF. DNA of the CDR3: TGTGCCAGCAGTGAAGAGACGGTGGGCGAGCAGTTCTTC.

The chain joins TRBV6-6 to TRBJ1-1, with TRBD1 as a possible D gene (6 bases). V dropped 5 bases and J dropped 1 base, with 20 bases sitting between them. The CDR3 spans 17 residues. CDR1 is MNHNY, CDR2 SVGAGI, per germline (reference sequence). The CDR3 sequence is CASSQPPQGSKNTEAFF. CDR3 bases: TGTGCCAGCAGTCAACCTCCACAGGGTTCGAAGAACACTGAAGCTTTCTTT.

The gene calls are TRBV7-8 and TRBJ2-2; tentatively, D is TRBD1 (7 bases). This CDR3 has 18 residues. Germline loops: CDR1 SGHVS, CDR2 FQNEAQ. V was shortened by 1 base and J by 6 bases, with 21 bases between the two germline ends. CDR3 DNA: TGTGCCAGCAGCTTAGGAAGGACAGGAGGGAGGAGCGCCGGGGAGCTGTTTTTT. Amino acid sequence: CASSLGRTGGRSAGELFF.

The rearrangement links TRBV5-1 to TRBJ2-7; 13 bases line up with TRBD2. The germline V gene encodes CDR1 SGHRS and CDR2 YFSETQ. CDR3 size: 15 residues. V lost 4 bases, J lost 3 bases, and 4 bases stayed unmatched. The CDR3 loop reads CASSIGTSGNYEQYF. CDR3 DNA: TGCGCCAGCAGCATAGGGACTAGCGGGAACTACGAGCAGTACTTC.

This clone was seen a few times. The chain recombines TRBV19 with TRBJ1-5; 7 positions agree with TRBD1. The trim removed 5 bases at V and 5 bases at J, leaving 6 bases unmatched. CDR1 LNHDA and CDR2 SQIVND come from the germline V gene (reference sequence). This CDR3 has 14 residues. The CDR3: CASSDREEYQPQHF. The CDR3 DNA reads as TGTGCCAGTAGTGACAGGGAGGAATATCAGCCCCAGCATTTT.

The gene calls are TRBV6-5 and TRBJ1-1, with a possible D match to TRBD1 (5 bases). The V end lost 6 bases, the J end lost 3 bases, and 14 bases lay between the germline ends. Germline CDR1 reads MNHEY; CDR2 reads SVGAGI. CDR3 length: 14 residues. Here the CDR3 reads CASSARAGDTEAFF. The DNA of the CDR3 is TGTGCCAGCAGCGCGCGGGCGGGGGACACTGAAGCTTTCTTT.

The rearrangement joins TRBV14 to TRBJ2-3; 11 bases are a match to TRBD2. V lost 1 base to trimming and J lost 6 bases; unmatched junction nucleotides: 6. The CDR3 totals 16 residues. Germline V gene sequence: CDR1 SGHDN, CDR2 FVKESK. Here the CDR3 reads CASSQGSSGGHDTQYF. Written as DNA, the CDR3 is TGTGCCAGCAGCCAAGGTTCTAGCGGGGGGCACGATACGCAGTATTTT.

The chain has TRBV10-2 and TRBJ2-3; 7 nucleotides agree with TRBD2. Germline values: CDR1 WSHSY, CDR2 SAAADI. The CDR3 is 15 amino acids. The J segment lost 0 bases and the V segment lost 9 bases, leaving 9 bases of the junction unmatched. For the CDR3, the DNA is TGCGCCAGTTCGAATCTAGCGGTTAGCACAGATACGCAGTATTTT. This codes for CASSNLAVSTDTQYF.

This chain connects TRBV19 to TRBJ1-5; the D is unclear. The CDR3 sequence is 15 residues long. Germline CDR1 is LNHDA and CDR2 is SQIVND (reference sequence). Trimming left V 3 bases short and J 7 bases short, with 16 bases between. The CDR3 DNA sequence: TGTGCCAGTAGTATTTGGGGAGGCAGACCGCAGCCCCAGCATTTT. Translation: CASSIWGGRPQPQHF. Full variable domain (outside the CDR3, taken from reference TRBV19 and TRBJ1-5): DGGITQSPKYLFRKEGQNVTLSCEQNLNHDAMYWYRQDPGQGLRLIYYSQIVNDFQKGDIAEGYSVSREKKESFPLTVTSAQKNPTAFYLCASSIWGGRPQPQHFGDGTRLSIL.

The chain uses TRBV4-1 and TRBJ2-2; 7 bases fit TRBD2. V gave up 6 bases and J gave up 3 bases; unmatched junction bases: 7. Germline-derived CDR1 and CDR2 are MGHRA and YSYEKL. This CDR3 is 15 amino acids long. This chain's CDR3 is CASRPSSGYTGELFF. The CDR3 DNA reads TGCGCCAGCAGACCCTCTAGCGGTTACACCGGGGAGCTGTTTTTT.

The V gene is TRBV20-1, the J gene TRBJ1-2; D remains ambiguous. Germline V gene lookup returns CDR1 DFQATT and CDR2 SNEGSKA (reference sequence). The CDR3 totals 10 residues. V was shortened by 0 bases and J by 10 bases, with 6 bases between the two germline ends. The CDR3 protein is CSARDYYYTF. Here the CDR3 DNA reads TGCAGTGCTAGAGACTATTACTACACCTTC.

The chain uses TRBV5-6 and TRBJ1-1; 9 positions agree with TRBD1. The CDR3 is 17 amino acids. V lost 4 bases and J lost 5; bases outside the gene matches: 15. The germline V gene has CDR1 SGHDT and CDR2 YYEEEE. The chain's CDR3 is CASSALWTGEKETEAFF. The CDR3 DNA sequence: TGTGCCAGCAGCGCACTATGGACAGGGGAGAAAGAAACTGAAGCTTTCTTT.

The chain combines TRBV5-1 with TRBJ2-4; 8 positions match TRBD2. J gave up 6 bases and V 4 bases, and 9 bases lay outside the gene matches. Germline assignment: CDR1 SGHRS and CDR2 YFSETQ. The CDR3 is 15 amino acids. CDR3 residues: CASSGGGSRVNIQYF. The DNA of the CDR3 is TGCGCCAGCAGCGGCGGGGGGAGTCGGGTAAACATTCAGTACTTC.

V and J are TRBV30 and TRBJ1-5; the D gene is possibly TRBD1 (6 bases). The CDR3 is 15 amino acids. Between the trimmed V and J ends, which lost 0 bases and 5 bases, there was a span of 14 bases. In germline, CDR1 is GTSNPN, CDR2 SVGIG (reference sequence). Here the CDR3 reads CAWSVGAGSDQPQHF. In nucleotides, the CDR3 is TGTGCCTGGAGTGTGGGGGCAGGGTCGGATCAGCCCCAGCATTTT.